This T cell receptor (beta chain) was retrieved from a study of T cells after yellow fever vaccination. A single record per CDR3 protein comes from TCRdb applying MiXCR to the 5' RACE reads. The sample shows 20,000 to 25,000 distinct CDR3 sequences, 3% to 4% of them seen only once. This clonotype was picked up many times. CDR1 is SGHAT, CDR2 FQNNGV, per germline. The CDR3 length is 14 residues. The ends lost 1 base at V and 4 bases at J; junction bases unmatched: 3. Study-level points and caveats: FACS-sorted repertoires could harbor abundant contaminating bulk-population clonotypes. A weaker but faster secondary response was observed, peaking on day 5 versus 15.

The specimen was PBMCs, either bulk or a sorted T-cell subset (CD4+, CD8+, memory, or dextramer-sorted; not recorded which), collected approximately 47 days after the first yellow fever vaccination. The chain recombines TRBV11-2 with TRBJ2-7; 8 nucleotides line up with TRBD1. This TCR was sampled from a man younger than 35 who received the YFV17D yellow fever vaccine. The CDR3 bases are TGTGCCAGCAGCTTAGCCCAGGGGGCATACGAGCAGTACTTC. Translating it yields CASSLAQGAYEQYF. Looking up the rest from reference TRBV11-2 and TRBJ2-7 gives the full variable domain: EAGVAQSPRYKIIEKRQSVAFWCNPISGHATLYWYQQILGQGPKLLIQFQNNGVVDDSQLPKDRFSAERLKGVDSTLKIQPAKLEDSAVYLCASSLAQGAYEQYFGPGTRLTVT.